Shown below are 16 T cell receptor beta chains from a single sample sequenced in a study of blood T cell repertoires in COVID-19. TCRdb keeps only in-frame clones here, not all; method: immunoSEQ multiplex PCR. The repertoire holds 300,000 to 350,000 clones, about 90% seen once, with roughly 2.3% in the top ten. Sequenced: peripheral blood. Source of these receptors: a man aged 18 to 29 with active or convalescent COVID-19.

In its sample, this clone was seen a few times. J is TRBJ1-2 and V is TRBV4-3; the D gene is possibly TRBD1 (6 bases). The CDR3 contains 15 residues. Per germline, CDR1 LGHNA and CDR2 YSLEER. Between the trimmed V and J ends, which lost 3 bases and 7 bases, there was a span of 18 bases. As DNA, the CDR3 is TGCGCCAGCAGCCAGGAAAAGAACAGGGTTTCTGGCTACACCTTC. Translating gives CASSQEKNRVSGYTF.

The chain has TRBV9 and TRBJ2-3; TRBD2 agrees at 7 bases. The germline V gene encodes CDR1 SGDLS and CDR2 YYNGEE. Germline trimming cut 5 bases from V and 0 bases from J; bases unmatched to any gene: 9. The CDR3 runs to 16 residues. The CDR3 loop reads CASRLGGGGSTDTQYF. The CDR3 region has the DNA TGTGCCAGCAGACTCGGCGGGGGAGGAAGCACAGATACGCAGTATTTT.

As concerns this clone: The sample holds other DNA sequences that translate to the same CDR3. V and J are TRBV4-1 and TRBJ2-1; D might be TRBD1 (5 bases). V gave up 1 base and J gave up 0 bases, with 10 bases separating them. The CDR3 has 16 residues. Germline CDR1 and CDR2: MGHRA and YSYEKL. CDR3 sequence reads: CASSQGGRVSYNEQFF. The CDR3 DNA sequence: TGCGCCAGCAGCCAAGGGGGCAGGGTCTCCTACAATGAGCAGTTCTTC.

The J gene is TRBJ2-3, the V gene TRBV6-1, with 9 bases identical to TRBD2. Looked up from germline, CDR1 is MNHNS and CDR2 is SASEGT. The length of the CDR3 is 16 residues. V was pared by 2 bases and J by 3 bases, with 6 bases of the junction left unmatched. CDR3 sequence: CASSESASGITDTQYF. CDR3 bases: TGTGCCAGCAGTGAATCGGCTAGCGGGATAACAGATACGCAGTATTTT.

The chain joins TRBV2 to TRBJ1-4; D is undetermined. The V gene lost 10 bases and the J gene lost 8 bases, with 17 bases spanning the gap. The CDR3 is 13 residues long. Looked up from germline, CDR1 is SNHLY and CDR2 is FYNNEI. CDR3 coding DNA: TGTGCCACCCAAAGAGACAACGGAGAAAAACTGTTTTTT. Protein product: CATQRDNGEKLFF.

The table lists this clone with a count of one. This chain links TRBV5-4 with TRBJ1-1; D is uncertain. V lost 2 bases and J lost 0, with 8 bases in between. This CDR3 is 14 amino acids long. Looked up from germline, CDR1 is SGHNT and CDR2 is YYREEE (reference sequence). Written as DNA, the CDR3 is TGTGCCAGCAGCTTTAGGAGGATGAACACTGAAGCTTTCTTT. Its protein product is CASSFRRMNTEAFF.

The rearrangement links TRBV7-3 to TRBJ1-1, with D hard to call. Between the trimmed V and J ends, which lost 5 bases and 7 bases, there was a span of 14 bases. The CDR3 covers 13 residues. The V gene's germline CDR1 is SGHTA and CDR2 FQGTGA. Here the CDR3 reads CASSTTTGGEAFF. The CDR3 DNA reads as TGTGCCAGCAGCACTACGACGGGTGGTGAAGCTTTCTTT. Full variable domain (missing parts from reference TRBV7-3 and TRBJ1-1): GAGVSQTPSNKVTEKGKYVELRCDPISGHTALYWYRQSLGQGPEFLIYFQGTGAADDSGLPNDRFFAVRPEGSVSTLKIQRTERGDSAVYLCASSTTTGGEAFFGQGTRLTVV.

The rearrangement uses TRBV5-6 and TRBJ2-7; 7 nucleotides align to TRBD1. J was trimmed by 4 bases and V by 5 bases; bases with no gene match: 21. Germline V gene data show CDR1 as SGHDT and CDR2 as YYEEEE. The CDR3 is made up of 18 amino acids. The CDR3 coding sequence is TGTGCCAGCAGTTCTACAGGGGAAAGGGGATTGGGCAAATACGAGCAGTACTTC. Protein sequence: CASSSTGERGLGKYEQYF.

CDR3 bases: TGTGCCAGCAGTTTAGGCTATCAAGAGACCCAGTACTTC. Residues: CASSLGYQETQYF. The chain couples TRBV12-3 or TRBV12-4 to TRBJ2-5; no firm D call. Trimming pared 1 base from V and 2 bases from J, leaving 5 bases between. The CDR3 consists of 13 residues.

On this clone: The same CDR3 also results from other DNA sequences found in this sample. The chain recombines TRBV28 with TRBJ2-5; TRBD1 aligns across 8 bases. The ends lost 5 bases at V and 2 bases at J; junction bases unmatched: 4. The length of the CDR3 is 14 residues. CDR1 and CDR2 (germline): MDHEN, SYDVKM. CDR3 protein: CASSPRTGQETQYF. CDR3 sequence (DNA): TGTGCCAGCAGTCCGAGGACAGGGCAAGAGACCCAGTACTTC.

The chain uses TRBV28 and TRBJ2-2; maybe TRBD2 (6 bases). V was pared by 5 bases and J by 5 bases, with 15 bases between. The CDR3 spans 15 residues. Germline V gene sequence: CDR1 MDHEN, CDR2 SYDVKM. CDR3 amino acids: CASSLPGRPTGELFF. The CDR3 DNA is TGTGCCAGCAGTCTCCCGGGGAGGCCTACCGGGGAGCTGTTTTTT.

The chain uses TRBV7-8 and TRBJ2-7; a possible D gene is TRBD1 (5 bases). Trimming left V 3 bases short and J 4 bases short, with 19 bases between. The germline gives CDR1 SGHVS, CDR2 FQNEAQ. The CDR3 is 16 residues long. CDR3 bases: TGTGCCAGCAGCTTTGAAGCTAGGGGATTTAAGTACGAGCAGTACTTC. This codes for CASSFEARGFKYEQYF.

V and J are TRBV13 and TRBJ1-2, with D possibly being TRBD1 (5 bases). This CDR3 is 13 amino acids long. The V gene lost 0 bases and the J gene lost 8 bases, with 10 bases spanning the gap. CDR1 is PRHDT and CDR2 is FYEKMQ in the germline V gene (reference sequence). In DNA, the CDR3 is TGTGCCAGCAGCTTAGGGGCAGGGCGAGGCTACACCTTC. Translating it yields CASSLGAGRGYTF.

Comments on this clone: A much larger clone is a single base away; this may be a read error. V is TRBV7-3 and J is TRBJ2-1; TRBD2 agrees at 7 bases. The CDR3 length is 16 residues. In germline, CDR1 is SGHTA, CDR2 FQGTGA. After removal of 3 bases from V and 0 bases from J, the junction contained 5 bases not matched to a gene. CDR3 sequence (DNA): TGTGCCAGCAGCTTGGCGGGAGAAGACTCCTACAATGAGCAGTTCTTC. It specifies CASSLAGEDSYNEQFF. Together with reference TRBV7-3 and TRBJ2-1, the CDR3 gives the full variable domain: GAGVSQTPSNKVTEKGKYVELRCDPISGHTALYWYRQSLGQGPEFLIYFQGTGAADDSGLPNDRFFAVRPEGSVSTLKIQRTERGDSAVYLCASSLAGEDSYNEQFFGPGTRLTVL.

This clone came up once. In DNA form, the CDR3 reads TGTGCCAGCAGCCACTTCATGACAGTCTACGAGCAGTACTTC. Protein sequence: CASSHFMTVYEQYF. V is TRBV14 and J is TRBJ2-7; TRBD1 is a possible D gene (5 bases). This CDR3 is built from 14 residues. V was shortened by 3 bases and J by 3 bases, with 12 bases between the two germline ends. Germline CDR1 and CDR2: SGHDN and FVKESK.

The chain recombines TRBV24-1 with TRBJ2-7, with TRBD1 as a possible D gene (5 bases). CDR1 is KGHDR and CDR2 is SFDVKD in the germline V gene. Trimming pared 3 bases from V and 2 bases from J, leaving 7 bases between. This CDR3 region has 13 residues. The CDR3 DNA is TGTGCCACCAGTGATGACAGAACCTACGAGCAGTACTTC. It encodes CATSDDRTYEQYF.